This TCR beta chain was sequenced during a study of graft-versus-host responses after intestinal transplantation. This CDR3 is 14 amino acids long. V gave up 7 bases and J gave up 7 bases; unmatched junction bases: 7. Germline values: CDR1 MNHNY, CDR2 SVGAGI (reference sequence). The assay was immunoSEQ multiplex PCR, and TCRdb's table has in-frame clones only and misses some. The table includes roughly 20,000 clones, about two fifths detected once. The sequences come from alloreactive CD4+ T cells from a mixed lymphocyte reaction culture, collected before intestinal transplant. Subset specified: CFSE-low proliferating T cells sorted from roughly six-day pre-transplant mixed lymphocyte reaction (GvH or HvG direction). The V gene is TRBV6-6, the J gene TRBJ1-5, with 10 positions matching TRBD1. This receptor was taken from a human patient who received an intestinal transplant. Here the CDR3 reads CASTRDRGSQPQHF. CDR3 DNA sequence: TGTGCCAGCACCAGGGACAGGGGAAGCCAGCCCCAGCATTTT.